Below, one T cell receptor beta chain is given with its context. Its antigen remains unidentified. There are no base qualities to consult, and no much larger clone falls within one base. The sample holds other DNA sequences that translate to the same CDR3. The source of the sample is a study of blood T cell repertoires in COVID-19 (dated by TCRdb to the early 2020s). Turning to the overall study: The collaborator samples originated in the United States, Italy and Spain and spanned the acute and convalescent phases of COVID-19. The material from the prospective study consisted of cDNA or gDNA derived from T cells, B-cell-depleted T cells, or PBMCs. Subjects who had been exposed to COVID-19, were actively infected with it, or had recovered from it provided the deeply sampled blood TCRbeta repertoires that made up the dataset. The repertoires were released in a freely available public database intended as a resource for research on the immune response to SARS-CoV-2. Samples were obtained from the ongoing ImmuneRACE study (first 160 participants) and from 1,000 to 1,500 subjects provided by 6 global collaborators. Nearly every sample came with metadata listing a de-identified subject ID, COVID-19 status, age in years and sex. HLA class I and class II types, where available, came from metadata supplied by the sample provider rather than from assay-based typing.

Overall study results and their limits: How much clinical and demographic metadata was included differed by source and by participant, and the metadata was provided uncurated.

The collaborating institutions used their own protocols to collect whole blood in K2EDTA tubes. For TCRbeta analysis, collaborators shipped samples as frozen whole blood, isolated PBMCs, or DNA extracted from either of those sample types. TCRbeta CDR3 regions were amplified from genomic DNA by means of the immunoSEQ Assay, a bias-controlled multiplex PCR. For the original study's pipeline: The number of nucleated cells in each sample was estimated from the amplification of reference gene primers within the assay. To quantify the absolute abundance of each unique TCRbeta CDR3 rearrangement, sequence reads were collapsed and filtered. For each sample, productive Simpson clonality was calculated as the square root of Simpson's diversity index across productive rearrangements. TCRdb obtained this table from immuneACCESS and retained in-frame rearrangements with V and J assigned. These tables miss some clones; where compared with another copy, unresolved V genes account for less than half of the shortfall, and the remainder is unexplained. D and trimming were read from the DNA, whereas the V and J calls and clone size are those reported in that table. The sample table holds around 140,000 clones, of which around 83% were seen once. The ten largest make up approximately 10% of the sample.

The sample was peripheral blood. The TCR sequence derives from a man between 60 and 75 years old with active or convalescent COVID-19.

DNA sequence: TGTGCCAGCAGCGTCGGGACTAGCGGGAGCACAGATACGCAGTATTTT. Translated, this is CASSVGTSGSTDTQYF. The rearrangement joined TRBV9 to TRBJ2-3, with TRBD2 matching 12 junction bases. CDR1 SGDLS and CDR2 YYNGEE are derived from the germline V gene. Ends trimmed: V by 2 bases, J by 0 bases; bases unmatched to a gene: 1. Including the terminal cysteine and phenylalanine, the CDR3 comprises 16 residues. Only the CDR3 DNA is retained, 48 bases long and in frame from the first base.